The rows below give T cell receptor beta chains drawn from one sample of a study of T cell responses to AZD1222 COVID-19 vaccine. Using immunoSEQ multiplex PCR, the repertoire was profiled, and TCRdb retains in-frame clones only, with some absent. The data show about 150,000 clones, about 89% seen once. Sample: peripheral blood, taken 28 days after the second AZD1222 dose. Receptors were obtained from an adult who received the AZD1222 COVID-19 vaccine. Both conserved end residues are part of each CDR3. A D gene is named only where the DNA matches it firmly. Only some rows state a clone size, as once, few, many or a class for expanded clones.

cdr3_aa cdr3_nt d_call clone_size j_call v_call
CASSQGGGTRAQEQFF TGTGCCAGCAGCCAAGGAGGGGGGACAAGGGCGCAGGAGCAGTTCTTC - - TRBJ2-1 TRBV4-2
CATMVDRGSYNEQFF TGTGCCACCATGGTGGACAGGGGTTCCTACAATGAGCAGTTCTTC TRBD1 - TRBJ2-1 TRBV19
CASSLGRVNSPLHF TGTGCCAGCAGCTTGGGCAGGGTTAATTCACCCCTCCACTTT - - TRBJ1-6 TRBV5-6
CASSLRTSGSSYEQYF TGTGCCAGCAGTCTCCGGACTAGCGGGAGCTCCTACGAGCAGTACTTC TRBD2 - TRBJ2-7 TRBV27
CASSPRQGAHHEQYF TGCGCCAGCAGCCCTAGACAGGGGGCCCACCACGAGCAGTACTTC TRBD1 - TRBJ2-7 TRBV5-1
CASSLVVGKGQAEQYF TGTGCCAGCAGTTTGGTGGTGGGTAAGGGACAGGCCGAGCAGTACTTC TRBD1 - TRBJ2-7 TRBV28
CASSPGSLIGETQYF TGCGCCAGCAGCCCCGGGAGCTTAATTGGAGAGACCCAGTACTTC - once TRBJ2-5 TRBV5-1
CASSGGGQGFVGQPQHF TGTGCCAGCAGTGGGGGTGGACAGGGATTTGTAGGTCAGCCCCAGCATTTT TRBD1 - TRBJ1-5 TRBV27
CSVLTRGQAYEQYF TGCAGCGTACTAACCAGGGGGCAAGCCTACGAGCAGTACTTC TRBD1 - TRBJ2-7 TRBV29-1
CASSPKRELQETQYF TGTGCCAGCAGCCCAAAGCGGGAGCTTCAAGAGACCCAGTACTTC TRBD2 - TRBJ2-5 TRBV7-2
CASSRSGLVETQYF TGTGCCAGCAGCCGCTCCGGACTAGTTGAGACCCAGTACTTC TRBD2 - TRBJ2-5 TRBV3-1/TRBV3-2
CASTLGLTYEQYF TGTGCCAGCACCCTAGGGCTAACCTACGAGCAGTACTTC - - TRBJ2-7 TRBV7-2
CASSRGPSGNTDTQYF TGCGCCAGCAGCAGAGGGCCTAGCGGGAACACAGATACGCAGTATTTT TRBD2 - TRBJ2-3 TRBV4-3
CASSVRGGGLDGYTF TGTGCCAGCAGCGTGAGAGGGGGCGGATTGGATGGCTACACCTTC TRBD1 - TRBJ1-2 TRBV9
CATRGEGRTDTQYF TGTGCCACGCGGGGGGAGGGGCGCACAGATACGCAGTATTTT TRBD2 - TRBJ2-3 TRBV28
CASSLGVHNQPQHF TGTGCCAGCTCACTAGGGGTTCACAATCAGCCCCAGCATTTT - - TRBJ1-5 TRBV18
CASGSGTVSYGYTF TGTGCCAGCGGTTCCGGGACAGTGTCCTATGGCTACACCTTC TRBD1 - TRBJ1-2 TRBV28
CASSYSSRQETQYF TGTGCCAGCAGTTACTCGAGCAGGCAAGAGACCCAGTACTTC - - TRBJ2-5 TRBV6-2/TRBV6-3
CASSHRDRSTDTQYF TGTGCCAGCAGCCACCGGGACAGAAGCACAGATACGCAGTATTTT TRBD1 - TRBJ2-3 TRBV7-2
CASTSHGDFSPLHF TGTGCCAGCACCTCCCACGGCGATTTTTCACCCCTCCACTTT - - TRBJ1-6 TRBV27
CASRGGTVSNQPQHF TGTGCCAGCAGAGGAGGGACGGTCTCAAATCAGCCCCAGCATTTT - - TRBJ1-5 TRBV2
CASSLGTSGRSEQFF TGTGCCAGCAGCCTTGGGACTAGCGGGAGATCCGAGCAGTTCTTC TRBD2 - TRBJ2-1 TRBV5-4
CASSLGWDLTNTGELFF TGTGCCAGCAGCTTAGGCTGGGACTTGACGAACACCGGGGAGCTGTTTTTT - - TRBJ2-2 TRBV11-2
CASSPSGSGTWSSPLHF TGTGCCAGCAGTCCCTCGGGTAGTGGGACTTGGAGTTCACCCCTCCACTTT - - TRBJ1-6 TRBV27
CASSGRLAGGTDTQYF TGTGCCAGCAGCGGCAGACTAGCGGGAGGGACAGATACGCAGTATTTT TRBD2 - TRBJ2-3 TRBV9
CASRRIGQGANEKLFF TGTGCCAGTAGAAGAATCGGACAGGGCGCTAATGAAAAACTGTTTTTT TRBD1 - TRBJ1-4 TRBV19
CASSASLSRIGSYEQYF TGTGCCAGCAGCGCCAGCCTATCGAGGATTGGATCCTACGAGCAGTACTTC - once TRBJ2-7 TRBV7-8
CATSDWGSNQPQHF TGTGCCACCAGTGATTGGGGAAGCAATCAGCCCCAGCATTTT - - TRBJ1-5 TRBV24-1
CASSPGTSGSDEQFF TGTGCCAGCTCACCTGGGACTAGCGGGAGTGATGAGCAGTTCTTC TRBD2 - TRBJ2-1 TRBV18
CASSPETGVTYGYTF TGTGCCAGCAGTCCGGAGACAGGGGTTACCTATGGCTACACCTTC TRBD1 - TRBJ1-2 TRBV28
CASSHFPTGRDTEAFF TGTGCCAGCAGCCACTTCCCGACAGGGCGGGACACTGAAGCTTTCTTT TRBD1 - TRBJ1-1 TRBV6-2/TRBV6-3
CASSQVSDTQYF TGTGCCAGCAGCCAAGTCTCAGATACGCAGTATTTT - - TRBJ2-3 TRBV14
CASSPGAGWDEQYF TGTGCCAGCAGCCCAGGGGCAGGATGGGACGAGCAGTACTTC - - TRBJ2-7 TRBV7-9
CSVEFKGGTEAFF TGCAGCGTTGAATTTAAGGGGGGCACTGAAGCTTTCTTT - - TRBJ1-1 TRBV29-1
CASSLQGVENSPLHF TGCGCCAGCAGCTTACAGGGGGTGGAGAATTCACCCCTCCACTTT TRBD1 - TRBJ1-6 TRBV5-1